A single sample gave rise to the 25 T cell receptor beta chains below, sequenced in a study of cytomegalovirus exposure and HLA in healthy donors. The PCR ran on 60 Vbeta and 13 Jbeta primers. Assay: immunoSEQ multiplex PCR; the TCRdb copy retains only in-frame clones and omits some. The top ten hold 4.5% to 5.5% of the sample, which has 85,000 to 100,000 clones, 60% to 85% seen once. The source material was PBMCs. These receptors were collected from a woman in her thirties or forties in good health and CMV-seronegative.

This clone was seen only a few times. The CDR3 loop reads CSVLTGDSQPQHF. The CDR3 coding sequence is TGCAGCGTGTTGACAGGGGACTCTCAGCCCCAGCATTTT. This rearrangement joins TRBV29-1 to TRBJ1-5; 8 positions agree with TRBD1. There are 13 residues in the CDR3. Germline V gives CDR1 SQVTM, CDR2 ANQGSEA. Trimming took 6 bases from V and 6 from J; bases not matched to a gene: 7.

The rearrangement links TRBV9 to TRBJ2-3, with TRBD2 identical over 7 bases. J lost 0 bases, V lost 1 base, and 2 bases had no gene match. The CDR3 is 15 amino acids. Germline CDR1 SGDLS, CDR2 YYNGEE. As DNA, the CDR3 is TGTGCCAGCAGCGTATACGGGGGGAGCACAGATACGCAGTATTTT. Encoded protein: CASSVYGGSTDTQYF.

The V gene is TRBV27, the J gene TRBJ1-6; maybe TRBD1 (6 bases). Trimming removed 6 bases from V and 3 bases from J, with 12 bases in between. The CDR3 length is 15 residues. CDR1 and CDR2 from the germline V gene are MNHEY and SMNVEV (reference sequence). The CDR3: CASRTGQIYNSPLHF. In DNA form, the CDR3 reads TGTGCCAGCAGAACAGGACAGATCTATAATTCACCCCTCCACTTT.

The CDR3 DNA is TGTGCCAGCAGCTTAGAAGGGGCTAATGAGCAGTTCTTC. Translating gives CASSLEGANEQFF. The chain combines TRBV11-2 with TRBJ2-1; perhaps TRBD1 as D (5 bases). This CDR3 region has 13 residues. Per the germline V gene, CDR1 is SGHAT and CDR2 is FQNNGV. Trimming cost V 0 bases and J 7 bases, with 7 bases left between them.

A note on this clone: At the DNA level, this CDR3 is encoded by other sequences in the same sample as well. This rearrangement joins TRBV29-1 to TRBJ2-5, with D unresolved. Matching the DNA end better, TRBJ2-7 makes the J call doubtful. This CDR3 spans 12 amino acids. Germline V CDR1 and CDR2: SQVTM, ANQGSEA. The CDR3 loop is CSVVNSYYEQYF. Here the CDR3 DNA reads TGCAGCGTTGTGAACTCGTACTACGAGCAGTACTTC.

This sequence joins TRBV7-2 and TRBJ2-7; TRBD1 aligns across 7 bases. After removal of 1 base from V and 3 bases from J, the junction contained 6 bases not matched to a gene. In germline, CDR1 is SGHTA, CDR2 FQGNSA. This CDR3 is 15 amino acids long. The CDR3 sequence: CASSLGGTANYEQYF. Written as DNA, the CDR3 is TGTGCCAGCAGCTTAGGTGGGACAGCGAACTACGAGCAGTACTTC.

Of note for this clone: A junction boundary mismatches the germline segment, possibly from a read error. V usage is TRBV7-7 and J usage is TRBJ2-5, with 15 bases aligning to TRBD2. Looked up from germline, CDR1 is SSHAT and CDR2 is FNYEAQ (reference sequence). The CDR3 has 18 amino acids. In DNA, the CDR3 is TGTGCTAGCAGCCCCGGGACTAGCGGGGGGCCGACCCAAGAGACCCAGTACTTC. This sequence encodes CASSPGTSGGPTQETQYF.

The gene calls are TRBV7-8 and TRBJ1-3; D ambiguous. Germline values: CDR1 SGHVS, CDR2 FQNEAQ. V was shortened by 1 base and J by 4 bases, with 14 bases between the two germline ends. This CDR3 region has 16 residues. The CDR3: CASSLVVGAAGNTIYF. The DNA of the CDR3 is TGTGCCAGCAGCTTAGTGGTCGGTGCTGCCGGAAACACCATATATTTT.

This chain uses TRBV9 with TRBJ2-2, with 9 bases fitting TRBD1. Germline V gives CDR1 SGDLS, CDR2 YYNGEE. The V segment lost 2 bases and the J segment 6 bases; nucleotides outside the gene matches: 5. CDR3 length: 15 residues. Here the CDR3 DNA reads TGTGCCAGCAGCGTCTCGGGGACAGGGTCCGGGGAGCTGTTTTTT. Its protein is CASSVSGTGSGELFF.

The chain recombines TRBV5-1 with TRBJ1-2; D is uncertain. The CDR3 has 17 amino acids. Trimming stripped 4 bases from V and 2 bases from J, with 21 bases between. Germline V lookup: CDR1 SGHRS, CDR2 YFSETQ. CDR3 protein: CASSLATGNPRNYGYTF. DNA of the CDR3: TGCGCCAGCAGCCTGGCGACGGGAAACCCACGGAACTATGGCTACACCTTC.

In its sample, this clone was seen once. The CDR3 protein is CASSDNDYHYNEQFF. The DNA for the CDR3 is TGTGCCAGCAGTGACAATGACTATCACTACAATGAGCAGTTCTTC. The V call is TRBV2, the J call TRBJ2-1, with D possibly being TRBD2 (5 bases). Deletions cut 3 bases from V and 3 bases from J, with 12 bases between. The germline CDR1 and CDR2 sequences are SNHLY and FYNNEI. This CDR3 contains 15 residues.

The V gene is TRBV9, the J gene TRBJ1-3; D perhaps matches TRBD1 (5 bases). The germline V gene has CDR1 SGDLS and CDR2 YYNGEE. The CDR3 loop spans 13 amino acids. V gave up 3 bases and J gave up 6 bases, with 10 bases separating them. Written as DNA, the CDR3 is TGTGCCAGCAGCGAGACGGGACTAAACACCATATATTTT. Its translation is CASSETGLNTIYF.

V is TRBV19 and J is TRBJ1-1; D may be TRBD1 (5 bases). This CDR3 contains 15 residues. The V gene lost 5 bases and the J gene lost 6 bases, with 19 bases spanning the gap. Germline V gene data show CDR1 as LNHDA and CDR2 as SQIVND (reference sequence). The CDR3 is CASSPGAGRSAEAFF. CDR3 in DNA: TGTGCCAGTAGTCCCGGGGCAGGGAGGTCGGCTGAAGCTTTCTTT.

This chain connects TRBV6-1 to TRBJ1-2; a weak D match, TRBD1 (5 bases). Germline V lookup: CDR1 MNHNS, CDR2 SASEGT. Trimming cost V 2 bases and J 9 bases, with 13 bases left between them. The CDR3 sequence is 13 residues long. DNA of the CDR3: TGTGCCAGCAGTGAAAGTCAGGGCTTGAGCTACACCTTC. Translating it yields CASSESQGLSYTF.

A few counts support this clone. The CDR3 region has the DNA TGTGCCAGCTCACCCACCGCCCAGGGGGCGGCCCTCTACGAGCAGTACTTC. This codes for CASSPTAQGAALYEQYF. The rearrangement links TRBV18 to TRBJ2-7, with 8 bases matching TRBD1. CDR1 is KGHSH, CDR2 LQKENI, per germline. Trimming at V came to 3 bases and at J to 3 bases, leaving 13 bases not matched to a gene. The CDR3 spans 17 residues.

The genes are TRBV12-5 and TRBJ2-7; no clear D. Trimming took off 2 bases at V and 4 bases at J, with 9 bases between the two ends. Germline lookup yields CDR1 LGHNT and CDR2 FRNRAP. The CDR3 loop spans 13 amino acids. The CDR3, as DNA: TGTGCTAGTGGTTTGTGGTCAGAATACGAGCAGTACTTC. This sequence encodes CASGLWSEYEQYF.

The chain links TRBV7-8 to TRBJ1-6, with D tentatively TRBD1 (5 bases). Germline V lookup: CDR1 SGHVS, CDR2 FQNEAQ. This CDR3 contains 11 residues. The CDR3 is CAGGYNSPLHF. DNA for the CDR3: TGTGCGGGGGGGTATAATTCACCCCTCCACTTT.

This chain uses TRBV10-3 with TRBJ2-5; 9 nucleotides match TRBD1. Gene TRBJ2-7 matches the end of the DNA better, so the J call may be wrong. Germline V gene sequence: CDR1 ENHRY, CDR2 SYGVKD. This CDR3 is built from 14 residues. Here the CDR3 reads CAISDRDRVNEQYF. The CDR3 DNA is TGTGCCATCAGTGACCGGGACAGGGTTAACGAGCAGTACTTC.

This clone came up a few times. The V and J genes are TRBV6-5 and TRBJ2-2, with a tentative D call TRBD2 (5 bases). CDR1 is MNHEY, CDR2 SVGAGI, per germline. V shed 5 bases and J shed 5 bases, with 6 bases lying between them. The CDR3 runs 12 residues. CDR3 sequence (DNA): TGTGCCAGCAGTACTAGGACCGGGGAGCTGTTTTTT. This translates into CASSTRTGELFF.

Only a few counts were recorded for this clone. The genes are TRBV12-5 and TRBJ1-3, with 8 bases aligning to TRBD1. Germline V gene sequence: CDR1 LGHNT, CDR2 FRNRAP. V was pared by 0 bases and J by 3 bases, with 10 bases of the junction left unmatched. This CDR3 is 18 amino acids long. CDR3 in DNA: TGTGCTAGTGGTTTGGTAGTTATGACAGGGGTAGATGGAAACACCATATATTTT. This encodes CASGLVVMTGVDGNTIYF.

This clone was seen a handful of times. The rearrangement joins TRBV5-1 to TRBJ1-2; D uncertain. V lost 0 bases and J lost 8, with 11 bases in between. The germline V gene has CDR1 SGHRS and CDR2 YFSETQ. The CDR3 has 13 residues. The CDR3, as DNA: TGCGCCAGCAGCTTGGATCTGGGCTCGGGCTACACCTTC. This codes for CASSLDLGSGYTF.

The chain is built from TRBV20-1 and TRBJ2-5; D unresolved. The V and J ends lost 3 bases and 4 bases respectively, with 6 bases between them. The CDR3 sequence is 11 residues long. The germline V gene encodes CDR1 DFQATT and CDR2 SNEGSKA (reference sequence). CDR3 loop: CSASERETQYF. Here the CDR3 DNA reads TGCAGTGCTAGCGAGCGAGAGACCCAGTACTTC.

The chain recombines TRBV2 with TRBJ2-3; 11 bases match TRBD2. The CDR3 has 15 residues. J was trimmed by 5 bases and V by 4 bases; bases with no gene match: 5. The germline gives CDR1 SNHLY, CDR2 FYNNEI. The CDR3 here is CASSALAGGIDTQYF. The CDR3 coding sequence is TGTGCCAGCAGTGCCCTAGCGGGGGGCATAGATACGCAGTATTTT.

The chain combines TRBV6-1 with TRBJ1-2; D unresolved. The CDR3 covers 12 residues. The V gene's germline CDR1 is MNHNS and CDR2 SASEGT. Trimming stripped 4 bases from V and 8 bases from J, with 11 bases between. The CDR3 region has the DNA TGTGCCAGCAGTGGAAACAGTGGAGGCTACACCTTC. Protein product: CASSGNSGGYTF.

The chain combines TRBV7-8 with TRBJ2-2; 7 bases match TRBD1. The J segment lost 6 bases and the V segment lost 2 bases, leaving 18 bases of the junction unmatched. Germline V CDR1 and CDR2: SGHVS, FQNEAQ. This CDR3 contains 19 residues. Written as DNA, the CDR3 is TGTGCCAGCAGCTTAACACTTTACAGGGGTCCTATGGAACCCGGGGAGCTGTTTTTT. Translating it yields CASSLTLYRGPMEPGELFF.